The 32 T cell receptor beta chains below come from one sample, sequenced in a study of CD8 T cell repertoires and HIV-1 epitope variants. The method was immunoSEQ multiplex PCR; TCRdb's version includes in-frame clones alone and lacks a portion of them. The sample lists approximately 4,000 clones, approximately 65% occurring once. These receptors have no known antigen. The sequenced material came from cultured CD8+ T cells derived from PBMCs. The receptors originated from a male donor with HIV.

The chain links TRBV28 to TRBJ2-5; D could derive from TRBD1 or TRBD2 (5 bases each). From germline, CDR1 is MDHEN and CDR2 SYDVKM. V dropped 4 bases and J dropped 3 bases, with 21 bases sitting between them. The CDR3 extends over 17 amino acids. CDR3: CASSWGREGPKKETQYF. In DNA form, the CDR3 reads TGTGCCAGCAGTTGGGGCCGCGAGGGACCGAAGAAAGAGACCCAGTACTTC.

The gene calls are TRBV15 and TRBJ2-5; D may be TRBD1 (5 bases). Trimming took 0 bases from V and 3 from J, leaving 14 bases between them. The CDR3 is 16 amino acids. Looked up from germline, CDR1 is LNHNV and CDR2 is YYDKDF (reference sequence). The CDR3 loop is CATSRERNTGEETQYF. CDR3 coding DNA: TGTGCCACCAGCAGAGAAAGAAACACAGGAGAAGAGACCCAGTACTTC. Full variable domain (rest looked up from reference TRBV15 and TRBJ2-5): DAMVIQNPRYQVTQFGKPVTLSCSQTLNHNVMYWYQQKSSQAPKLLFHYYDKDFNNEADTPDNFQSRRPNTSFCFLDIRSPGLGDTAMYLCATSRERNTGEETQYFGPGTRLLVL.

In nucleotides, the CDR3 is TGTGCCAGCAGTTCGACGGTAAGCTCCTACAATGAGCAGTTCTTC. Translated, it gives CASSSTVSSYNEQFF. This rearrangement joins TRBV27 to TRBJ2-1; D is uncertain. In germline, CDR1 is MNHEY, CDR2 SMNVEV (reference sequence). V lost 4 bases and J lost 0, with 10 bases in between. This CDR3 region has 15 residues.

The chain uses TRBV4-2 and TRBJ2-7; 10 bases align to TRBD2. The trim removed 6 bases at V and 4 bases at J, leaving 9 bases unmatched. This CDR3 has 15 amino acids. CDR1 is LGHNA and CDR2 is YNFKEQ in the germline V gene. The CDR3 DNA reads TGTGCCAGCAGTCCCGGACTAGCGGATATTTACGAGCAGTACTTC. Translation: CASSPGLADIYEQYF.

The chain recombines TRBV5-1 with TRBJ2-7; D remains unclear. The length of the CDR3 is 13 residues. V was clipped by 4 bases and J by 3 bases, with 11 bases between them. Germline V gene data show CDR1 as SGHRS and CDR2 as YFSETQ. The CDR3 reads CASSTSGDYEQYF. CDR3 nucleotide sequence: TGCGCCAGCAGCACTTCAGGAGACTACGAGCAGTACTTC. Filled out from reference TRBV5-1 and TRBJ2-7, the complete variable domain reads KAGVTQTPRYLIKTRGQQVTLSCSPISGHRSVSWYQQTPGQGLQFLFEYFSETQRNKGNFPGRFSGRQFSNSRSEMNVSTLELGDSALYLCASSTSGDYEQYFGPGTRLTVT.

The chain carries TRBV27 and TRBJ2-1; D may be TRBD1 (6 bases). The CDR3 covers 14 residues. V was clipped by 4 bases and J by 3 bases, with 10 bases between them. Per the germline V gene, CDR1 is MNHEY and CDR2 is SMNVEV (reference sequence). CDR3 sequence: CASSSRGNYNEQFF. Here the CDR3 DNA reads TGTGCCAGCAGTTCCAGGGGAAACTACAATGAGCAGTTCTTC.

The chain uses TRBV28 and TRBJ1-4; weak D call: TRBD1 (6 bases). Trimming shortened V by 6 bases and J by 3 bases, and 8 bases separated the two germline ends. This CDR3 region has 13 residues. Germline V lookup: CDR1 MDHEN, CDR2 SYDVKM. For the CDR3, the DNA is TGTGCCAGCAGCAGGGGCTCTAATGAAAAACTGTTTTTT. It encodes CASSRGSNEKLFF.

The rearrangement joins TRBV28 to TRBJ2-1, with D perhaps matching TRBD1 or TRBD2 (5 bases each). V was trimmed by 6 bases and J by 7 bases, leaving 16 bases between them. Germline CDR1 reads MDHEN; CDR2 reads SYDVKM. The CDR3 runs to 14 residues. Here the CDR3 DNA reads TGTGCCAGCAGCCCGCGTCGGGACGATAATGAGCAGTTCTTC. Translating gives CASSPRRDDNEQFF.

The chain has TRBV27 and TRBJ2-2; D is undetermined. This CDR3 is built from 11 residues. From germline, CDR1 is MNHEY and CDR2 SMNVEV (reference sequence). Trimming removed 7 bases from V and 6 bases from J, with 6 bases in between. CDR3: CASTQSGELFF. DNA of the CDR3: TGTGCCAGCACACAGTCCGGGGAGCTGTTTTTT.

The V and J genes are TRBV28 and TRBJ1-2; D ambiguous. V lost 6 bases, J lost 0 bases, and 8 bases lay in between. The germline V gene has CDR1 MDHEN and CDR2 SYDVKM. This CDR3 has 13 amino acids. Written as DNA, the CDR3 is TGTGCCAGCAGAGCCAGTCCTAACTATGGCTACACCTTC. Amino acid sequence: CASRASPNYGYTF.

V usage is TRBV27 and J usage is TRBJ2-3; TRBD2 matches at 12 bases. CDR3 length: 17 amino acids. Germline values: CDR1 MNHEY, CDR2 SMNVEV (reference sequence). With 1 base clipped from V and 3 bases from J, the junction kept 5 bases outside the gene matches. CDR3: CASSLWVGLAGTDTQYF. Written as DNA, the CDR3 is TGTGCCAGCAGTTTATGGGTTGGACTAGCGGGAACAGATACGCAGTATTTT.

This chain uses TRBV11-2 with TRBJ2-1, with TRBD1 matching over 8 bases. With V trimmed by 8 bases and J by 0 bases, 6 bases remained unmatched. The germline gives CDR1 SGHAT, CDR2 FQNNGV. The CDR3 sequence is 15 residues long. The CDR3 here is CASLDGTGSYNEQFF. The CDR3 DNA is TGTGCCAGCTTAGACGGGACAGGCTCCTACAATGAGCAGTTCTTC.

This clone came up a few times. V is TRBV13 and J is TRBJ1-1, with 11 nucleotides matching TRBD1. With 3 bases clipped from V and 0 bases from J, the junction kept 6 bases outside the gene matches. CDR3 size: 17 residues. Germline values: CDR1 PRHDT, CDR2 FYEKMQ (reference sequence). Here the CDR3 DNA reads TGTGCCAGCAGCTTTTGGACAGGGGGCGAGGTGAACACTGAAGCTTTCTTT. This translates into CASSFWTGGEVNTEAFF.

This chain uses TRBV7-4 with TRBJ1-2, with a possible D match to TRBD1 (6 bases). Germline CDR1 is SGHVT and CDR2 is SQSDAQ. This CDR3 region has 14 residues. V was trimmed by 2 bases and J by 8 bases, leaving 15 bases between them. The chain's CDR3 is CASSLQVPGEGYTF. DNA of the CDR3: TGTGCCAGCAGCTTACAGGTGCCAGGGGAAGGCTACACCTTC.

This clone was recorded a few times. The CDR3 bases are TGTGCCAGCAGTTACTCGGGAGGAAACACTGAAGCTTTCTTT. Protein product: CASSYSGGNTEAFF. This chain uses TRBV6-6 with TRBJ1-1; D is unclear. The CDR3 totals 14 residues. Trimming took 0 bases from V and 2 from J, leaving 7 bases between them. CDR1 is MNHNY, CDR2 SVGAGI, per germline (reference sequence).

This clone was seen only once. The V call is TRBV5-6, the J call TRBJ2-7, with a tentative D call TRBD1 (5 bases). CDR3 length equals 15 residues. V was pared by 2 bases and J by 5 bases, with 17 bases between. From germline, CDR1 is SGHDT and CDR2 YYEEEE. The CDR3 sequence is CASSFPTGSRNEQYF. The CDR3 DNA follows: TGTGCCAGCAGCTTTCCAACAGGTTCAAGAAACGAGCAGTACTTC. Filled out from reference TRBV5-6 and TRBJ2-7, the complete variable domain reads DAGVTQSPTHLIKTRGQQVTLRCSPKSGHDTVSWYQQALGQGPQFIFQYYEEEERQRGNFPDRFSGHQFPNYSSELNVNALLLGDSALYLCASSFPTGSRNEQYFGPGTRLTVT.

This chain uses TRBV6-5 with TRBJ1-2; perhaps TRBD1 as D (5 bases). CDR1 MNHEY and CDR2 SVGAGI come from the germline V gene. The CDR3 spans 14 residues. V lost 1 base, J lost 4 bases, and 10 bases lay in between. The CDR3 nucleotides read TGTGCCAGCAGTTACTGGGGCGTAGGCTATGGCTACACCTTC. This translates into CASSYWGVGYGYTF.

The chain is built from TRBV7-8 and TRBJ2-3, with 8 bases lining up with TRBD2. In germline, CDR1 is SGHVS, CDR2 FQNEAQ. CDR3 length equals 17 residues. The V gene end was trimmed by 1 base and the J gene end by 2 bases; junction bases not matched to a gene: 8. CDR3 region: CASSLGYAGGPTDTQYF. CDR3 nucleotides: TGTGCCAGCAGCTTAGGTTACGCGGGGGGTCCCACAGATACGCAGTATTTT.

There are a few counts of this clone. This rearrangement joins TRBV2 to TRBJ2-7; tentatively, D is TRBD2 (6 bases). Germline V gene sequence: CDR1 SNHLY, CDR2 FYNNEI. The CDR3 contains 14 residues. V was pared by 5 bases and J by 5 bases, with 16 bases between. The CDR3 sequence: CASSPVAGINEQYF. The CDR3 DNA reads TGTGCCAGCAGTCCGGTGGCGGGGATCAACGAGCAGTACTTC.

The V gene is TRBV2, the J gene TRBJ1-6; no definite D call. The germline V and J ends were trimmed by 7 bases and 0 bases, with 4 bases remaining between them. The CDR3 totals 13 residues. Germline CDR1 and CDR2: SNHLY and FYNNEI. The CDR3 loop is CASKSSYNSPLHF. DNA for the CDR3: TGTGCCAGCAAAAGCTCCTATAATTCACCCCTCCACTTT.

V gene TRBV4-1 combines with J gene TRBJ2-7; D unresolved. The CDR3 has 13 amino acids. Trimming took off 0 bases at V and 4 bases at J, with 7 bases between the two ends. CDR1 is MGHRA and CDR2 is YSYEKL in the germline V gene. The CDR3 loop is CASSQDGGYEQYF. In nucleotides, the CDR3 is TGCGCCAGCAGCCAAGATGGCGGATACGAGCAGTACTTC.

The CDR3 region is CASRGYNYEQYF. CDR3 DNA sequence: TGCGCCAGCAGGGGCTATAACTACGAGCAGTACTTC. This chain links TRBV5-1 with TRBJ2-7; the D is unclear. This CDR3 contains 12 residues. V dropped 5 bases and J dropped 3 bases, with 9 bases sitting between them. Germline-derived CDR1 and CDR2 are SGHRS and YFSETQ.

This sequence joins TRBV18 and TRBJ2-1; D is unresolved. The germline V gene has CDR1 KGHSH and CDR2 LQKENI. The V end was cut by 2 bases, the J end by 5 bases, with 4 bases between. CDR3 length: 12 residues. The CDR3 is CASSPTNNEQFF. The CDR3 nucleotides read TGTGCCAGCTCACCAACTAACAATGAGCAGTTCTTC.

This clone was seen once. CDR3 nucleotide sequence: TGTGCCAGCAAGGGGACAGCGAGCACAGATACGCAGTATTTT. It yields the protein CASKGTASTDTQYF. The chain couples TRBV9 to TRBJ2-3, with TRBD1 identical over 7 bases. CDR1 SGDLS and CDR2 YYNGEE come from the germline V gene. With 6 bases clipped from V and 0 bases from J, the junction kept 4 bases outside the gene matches. The CDR3 contains 14 residues. Variable domain in full (rest from reference TRBV9 and TRBJ2-3): DSGVTQTPKHLITATGQRVTLRCSPRSGDLSVYWYQQSLDQGLQFLIQYYNGEERAKGNILERFSAQQFPDLHSELNLSSLELGDSALYFCASKGTASTDTQYFGPGTRLTVL.

This chain connects TRBV4-1 to TRBJ2-2, with 7 bases aligning to TRBD2. The CDR3 loop spans 16 amino acids. Germline assignment: CDR1 MGHRA and CDR2 YSYEKL. The junction had 3 bases not matched to a gene; V was cut back by 2 bases and J by 0 bases. The DNA for the CDR3 is TGCGCCAGCAGCCAATCTAGCGGAGCGAACACCGGGGAGCTGTTTTTT. Protein product: CASSQSSGANTGELFF.

The rearrangement joins TRBV6-5 to TRBJ1-1; no definite D call. Trimming stripped 2 bases from V and 1 base from J, with 14 bases between. The CDR3 totals 16 residues. Germline V gene data show CDR1 as MNHEY and CDR2 as SVGAGI. The CDR3: CASSYRPIGPNTEAFF. The CDR3 nucleotides are TGTGCCAGCAGTTACAGACCCATTGGACCGAACACTGAAGCTTTCTTT.

This chain uses TRBV12-5 with TRBJ2-2; 12 bases fit TRBD1. V trimming: 4 bases; J trimming: 7 bases; junction bases outside the gene matches: 7. Germline CDR1 and CDR2: LGHNT and FRNRAP. This CDR3 region has 16 residues. This chain's CDR3 is CASGWRDRGRDGELFF. Here the CDR3 DNA reads TGTGCTAGTGGTTGGCGGGACAGGGGGCGCGACGGGGAGCTGTTTTTT.

V usage is TRBV7-9 and J usage is TRBJ2-1; D is tentatively TRBD1 or TRBD2 (6 bases each). Trimming stripped 1 base from V and 8 bases from J, with 12 bases between. This CDR3 has 14 residues. CDR1 is SEHNR and CDR2 is FQNEAQ in the germline V gene (reference sequence). CDR3 sequence reads: CASSLVGASDEQFF. DNA for the CDR3: TGTGCCAGCAGCTTAGTGGGGGCTAGCGATGAGCAGTTCTTC.

CDR3 sequence reads: CASSLGQAGEQYF. The CDR3 DNA follows: TGCGCCAGCAGTTTGGGACAGGCGGGGGAGCAGTACTTC. V and J are TRBV10-1 and TRBJ2-7; 8 bases map to TRBD1. The CDR3 covers 13 residues. The V gene's germline CDR1 is WNHNN and CDR2 SYGVQD (reference sequence). Trimming at V came to 5 bases and at J to 7 bases, leaving 7 bases not matched to a gene.

V usage is TRBV27 and J usage is TRBJ2-7, with 13 positions matching TRBD2. Germline lookup yields CDR1 MNHEY and CDR2 SMNVEV (reference sequence). Trimming took 2 bases from V and 2 from J; bases not matched to a gene: 0. This CDR3 has 15 amino acids. CDR3 protein: CASSLGTSGTYEQYF. The CDR3 DNA is TGTGCCAGCAGTTTAGGGACTAGCGGGACCTACGAGCAGTACTTC.

The chain links TRBV5-1 to TRBJ2-5; TRBD2 might be the D (5 bases). V lost 1 base and J lost 5, with 15 bases in between. Germline V gene data show CDR1 as SGHRS and CDR2 as YFSETQ. The CDR3 runs 15 residues. CDR3 amino acids: CASSLYGGGGETQYF. The CDR3 DNA sequence: TGCGCCAGCAGCTTGTATGGAGGAGGCGGGGAGACCCAGTACTTC.

CDR3 in DNA: TGTGCCAGCAGCGTAGGGGGGGTTCCCTCCTATGGCTACACCTTC. Its protein product is CASSVGGVPSYGYTF. This chain uses TRBV9 with TRBJ1-2; maybe TRBD1 (5 bases). V lost 0 bases to trimming and J lost 4 bases, with 13 bases between them. CDR3 length: 15 residues. Germline assignment: CDR1 SGDLS and CDR2 YYNGEE.